This TCR beta chain was retrieved from a study of cytomegalovirus exposure and HLA in healthy donors. The PCR made use of 60 Vbeta and 13 Jbeta primers. The protocol was immunoSEQ multiplex PCR, while the TCRdb copy is restricted to in-frame clones and leaves out a portion. The sample consists of about 150,000 clones, more than 75% of them appearing once. CDR1 is WNHNN, CDR2 SYGVQD, per germline (reference sequence). V shed 3 bases and J 6 bases; nucleotides not matched to a gene: 2. This CDR3 comprises 15 residues. V gene TRBV10-1 combines with J gene TRBJ2-1, with TRBD2 matching over 13 bases. The sequencing input was PBMCs. The source is a human donor in good health. The CDR3 protein is CASSDGTSGINEQFF. The CDR3, as DNA: TGCGCCAGCAGTGACGGGACTAGCGGGATCAATGAGCAGTTCTTC.